These 19 T cell receptor beta chains came from one sample sequenced in a study of vaccination effects on CD4 cells after COVID-19. Culture proceeded for approximately 10 days, and CD4+ T cells were then isolated. Sometime from March through December 2020, the person acquired a SARS-CoV-2 infection that PCR confirmed. Vaccination of participants consisted of two doses of either the BNT162b2 or mRNA-1273 vaccine. Their antigens remain unidentified. The assay was immunoSEQ multiplex PCR, and TCRdb's table has in-frame clones only and misses some. Seen here are tens of thousands of clones, around 79% observed once, and the top ten hold more than 6.5%. This specimen was CD4+ T cells from PBMCs cultured without peptide, taken after COVID-19 vaccination. Every receptor here comes from a human donor who had a prior SARS-CoV-2 infection.

This clone showed up just a few times. This chain connects TRBV3-1 (or the pseudogene TRBV3-2) to TRBJ2-7; 9 nucleotides align to TRBD2. CDR3 size: 12 residues. With 1 base clipped from V and 13 bases from J, the junction kept 5 bases outside the gene matches. Germline lookup yields CDR1 LGHDT and CDR2 YNNKEL (reference sequence). The CDR3 DNA sequence: TGTGCCAGCAGCCAAGGGTCAGGGACTAGCTACTTC. This gives the protein CASSQGSGTSYF.

This chain uses TRBV6-5 with TRBJ1-2; 9 bases are shared with TRBD1. The CDR3 has 15 amino acids. CDR1 is MNHEY and CDR2 is SVGAGI in the germline V gene. The ends lost 0 bases at V and 7 bases at J; junction bases unmatched: 6. As DNA, the CDR3 is TGTGCCAGCAGTTACTCGTGGGACAGGGTCGTTGGCTACACCTTC. Translating it yields CASSYSWDRVVGYTF.

This clone is termed medium-sized. The rearrangement joins TRBV30 to TRBJ2-1; D possibly corresponds to TRBD2 (5 bases). The V and J ends lost 7 bases and 4 bases respectively, with 17 bases between them. CDR3 size: 14 residues. The germline gives CDR1 GTSNPN, CDR2 SVGIG (reference sequence). The CDR3: CALSGSLEYNEQFF. The CDR3 DNA reads TGTGCCTTAAGCGGTAGTCTAGAGTACAATGAGCAGTTCTTC.

This clone has just one count. The chain recombines TRBV5-4 with TRBJ2-1, with 10 bases identical to TRBD2. Germline values: CDR1 SGHNT, CDR2 YYREEE (reference sequence). The CDR3 extends over 14 amino acids. Trimming took 5 bases from V and 5 from J; bases not matched to a gene: 4. The CDR3, as DNA: TGTGCCAGCAGAGAACTAGCGGGACACAATGAGCAGTTCTTC. It codes for CASRELAGHNEQFF. The variable domain in full, completed from reference TRBV5-4 and TRBJ2-1, reads ETGVTQSPTHLIKTRGQQVTLRCSSQSGHNTVSWYQQALGQGPQFIFQYYREEENGRGNFPPRFSGLQFPNYSSELNVNALELDDSALYLCASRELAGHNEQFFGPGTRLTVL.

This chain joins TRBV19 and TRBJ1-1, with TRBD1 matching 9 bases. The ends lost 5 bases at V and 4 bases at J; junction bases unmatched: 8. This CDR3 is built from 15 residues. CDR1 is LNHDA, CDR2 SQIVND, per germline (reference sequence). The CDR3 sequence: CASSRQGGVSTEAFF. CDR3 in DNA: TGTGCCAGTAGTCGACAGGGGGGGGTCTCCACTGAAGCTTTCTTT.

The table lists this clone with a count of one. The chain has TRBV4-1 and TRBJ2-7; 11 positions match TRBD2. Unmatched junction bases numbered 8, after V lost 1 base and J lost 0 bases. CDR1 MGHRA and CDR2 YSYEKL come from the germline V gene. The CDR3 extends over 18 amino acids. CDR3 amino acids: CASSQVFRLAGSSYEQYF. The CDR3 DNA sequence: TGCGCCAGCAGCCAAGTATTCCGACTAGCGGGAAGCTCCTACGAGCAGTACTTC.

This chain joins TRBV5-6 and TRBJ2-3; no definite D call. Between the trimmed V and J ends, which lost 3 bases and 5 bases, there was a span of 16 bases. Germline CDR1 SGHDT, CDR2 YYEEEE. This CDR3 has 15 amino acids. The CDR3 nucleotides read TGTGCCAGCAGCTCCAACCCCGCTCTTCTAGATACGCAGTATTTT. Translation gives CASSSNPALLDTQYF.

V gene TRBV18 combines with J gene TRBJ2-5; 9 bases map to TRBD2. The CDR3 spans 17 residues. Germline lookup yields CDR1 KGHSH and CDR2 LQKENI. Trimming at V came to 3 bases and at J to 4 bases, leaving 12 bases not matched to a gene. CDR3 sequence reads: CASSPPSGRQRGETQYF. The CDR3 DNA follows: TGTGCCAGCTCACCTCCCAGCGGGAGGCAACGGGGAGAGACCCAGTACTTC.

The chain uses TRBV5-1 and TRBJ2-7; 10 nucleotides align to TRBD1. V trimming: 2 bases; J trimming: 2 bases; junction bases outside the gene matches: 10. Germline CDR1 SGHRS, CDR2 YFSETQ. The CDR3 totals 17 residues. For the CDR3, the DNA is TGCGCCAGCAGCTTAACCCCTAGGGGGACAGGGGCCTACGAGCAGTACTTC. Its translation is CASSLTPRGTGAYEQYF.

The chain carries TRBV5-1 and TRBJ2-3; D ambiguous. V lost 4 bases and J 7 bases, leaving 19 bases between the germline ends. The CDR3 extends over 15 amino acids. CDR1 and CDR2 (germline): SGHRS, YFSETQ. CDR3 sequence reads: CASSPPQAGENTQYF. The CDR3 DNA reads as TGCGCCAGCAGCCCACCCCAAGCCGGAGAGAATACGCAGTATTTT.

The chain combines TRBV4-3 with TRBJ2-2; 8 bases are a match to TRBD2. Germline V CDR1 and CDR2: LGHNA, YSLEER. There are 18 residues in the CDR3. Unmatched junction bases numbered 15, after V lost 4 bases and J lost 5 bases. The CDR3 nucleotides read TGCGCCAGCAGCCCCGGTCTACGGGAGGGCCTTATGACCGGGGAGCTGTTTTTT. This gives the protein CASSPGLREGLMTGELFF.

V and J are TRBV5-1 and TRBJ1-1; 7 bases are shared with TRBD1. This CDR3 has 15 residues. Germline CDR1 is SGHRS and CDR2 is YFSETQ. Trimming cost V 3 bases and J 8 bases; bases outside gene matches: 13. CDR3 nucleotide sequence: TGCGCCAGCAGCTCGACAGGGACCTTCGGGGACGAAGCTTTCTTT. As protein: CASSSTGTFGDEAFF.

This clone has more than one count but fewer than ten. Here the CDR3 DNA reads TGTGCCAGCTCACCAACCTCTTCTTACGAGCAGTACTTC. This encodes CASSPTSSYEQYF. The V gene is TRBV18, the J gene TRBJ2-7, with D unresolved. Germline CDR1 and CDR2: KGHSH and LQKENI. Trimming stripped 2 bases from V and 4 bases from J, with 9 bases between. This CDR3 has 13 residues.

In its sample, this clone was seen once. The rearrangement uses TRBV6-2 or TRBV6-3 and TRBJ2-1; 10 bases fit TRBD2. The ends lost 4 bases at V and 1 base at J; junction bases unmatched: 7. Germline loops: CDR1 MNHEY, CDR2 SVGEGT. The CDR3 spans 17 residues. The DNA of the CDR3 is TGTGCCAGCAGTTGGTTCCTAGCGGGAGCATCCTACAATGAGCAGTTCTTC. It is translated as CASSWFLAGASYNEQFF.

The V and J genes are TRBV19 and TRBJ1-1; D might be TRBD1 (5 bases). The germline V gene encodes CDR1 LNHDA and CDR2 SQIVND (reference sequence). The CDR3 is 13 amino acids. Deletions cut 4 bases from V and 3 bases from J, with 9 bases between. The CDR3 region is CASSKGRDTEAFF. The CDR3 DNA reads TGTGCCAGTAGTAAGGGGAGGGACACTGAAGCTTTCTTT.

This clone is a singleton in its sample. As DNA, the CDR3 is TGTGCCAGTAGTGACAGCAATCAGCCCCAGCATTTT. Protein: CASSDSNQPQHF. V and J are TRBV19 and TRBJ1-5; D ambiguous. This CDR3 region has 12 residues. V lost 5 bases, J lost 1 base, and 3 bases lay in between. In germline, CDR1 is LNHDA, CDR2 SQIVND (reference sequence). The entire variable domain, with the rest obtained from reference TRBV19 and TRBJ1-5, is as follows: DGGITQSPKYLFRKEGQNVTLSCEQNLNHDAMYWYRQDPGQGLRLIYYSQIVNDFQKGDIAEGYSVSREKKESFPLTVTSAQKNPTAFYLCASSDSNQPQHFGDGTRLSIL.

V gene TRBV10-3 combines with J gene TRBJ1-4, with D uncertain. Germline CDR1 and CDR2: ENHRY and SYGVKD. V lost 0 bases, J lost 5 bases, and 7 bases lay in between. CDR3 length: 14 amino acids. Here the CDR3 reads CAISESGLNEKLFF. The CDR3 bases are TGTGCCATCAGTGAGTCGGGTCTGAATGAAAAACTGTTTTTT.

J is TRBJ2-1 and V is TRBV7-8, with D perhaps matching TRBD1 (5 bases). The V gene's germline CDR1 is SGHVS and CDR2 FQNEAQ. V was shortened by 3 bases and J by 2 bases, with 11 bases between the two germline ends. CDR3 length: 15 amino acids. As DNA, the CDR3 is TGTGCCAGCAGCTTCAGGGAAGGGGCCTACAATGAGCAGTTCTTC. Translated, it gives CASSFREGAYNEQFF. The full variable domain, its missing parts supplied by reference TRBV7-8 and TRBJ2-1, is GAGVSQSPRYKVAKRGQDVALRCDPISGHVSLFWYQQALGQGPEFLTYFQNEAQLDKSGLPSDRFFAERPEGSVSTLKIQRTQQEDSAVYLCASSFREGAYNEQFFGPGTRLTVL.

In this sample, this clone turned up a few times. The chain employs TRBV9 and TRBJ2-1, with D tentatively TRBD1 (6 bases). Germline CDR1 is SGDLS and CDR2 is YYNGEE. This CDR3 spans 14 amino acids. The V end was cut by 0 bases, the J end by 9 bases, with 13 bases between. The CDR3 protein is CASSVDQGRSEQFF. Here the CDR3 DNA reads TGTGCCAGCAGCGTAGACCAGGGGCGAAGTGAGCAGTTCTTC.